The entry that follows covers one T cell receptor beta chain sequence. This clone was seen more than once but under ten times. It has no known antigen specificity. No qualities accompany the bases; no much larger clone lies one base away. The sample belongs to a study of blood T cell repertoires in COVID-19 (dated by TCRdb to between 2020 and 2021). For context, the study as a whole: Samples from collaborators originated in the United States, Italy and Spain and spanned both the acute and convalescent phases of COVID-19. Subjects who had been exposed to COVID-19, were actively infected with it, or had recovered from it provided the deeply sampled blood TCRbeta repertoires that made up the dataset. HLA class I and class II types, where available, came from metadata supplied by the sample provider rather than from assay-based typing. The samples were drawn from two sources: the first 160 participants of the ongoing ImmuneRACE study, and 950 to 1,500 subjects contributed by 6 global collaborators. The repertoires were released in a freely available public database meant as a resource for research on the immune response to SARS-CoV-2. Nearly every sample came with metadata listing a de-identified subject ID, COVID-19 status, age in years and sex. The material from the prospective study consisted of cDNA or gDNA derived from T cells, B-cell-depleted T cells, or PBMCs.

Each collaborating institution followed its own protocols to collect whole blood in K2EDTA tubes. Collaborator samples were shipped for TCRbeta analysis as frozen whole blood, isolated PBMCs, or DNA extracted from either sample type. Results the study describes overall, beyond this receptor: Clinical and demographic metadata were provided uncurated, with the amount varying by source and participant.

TCRbeta CDR3 regions were amplified from genomic DNA by means of the immunoSEQ Assay, a bias-controlled multiplex PCR. For the original study's pipeline: Nucleated cell counts per sample were estimated from amplification of reference gene primers within the assay. To quantify the absolute abundance of each unique TCRbeta CDR3 rearrangement, sequence reads were collapsed and filtered. For each sample, productive Simpson clonality was calculated by taking the square root of Simpson's diversity index across productive rearrangements. Entries here come from immuneACCESS through TCRdb and include only in-frame sequences with V and J called. Some clones fail to appear in such tables; in the studies checked, an unresolved V gene covers under half of the shortfall, and the cause of the remainder is unknown. V, J and clone size are those of that table, while D and trimming were read from the DNA. The sample table lists tens of thousands of clones, 80% to 90% of them with a count of one. The top ten hold around 2.5% of the sample.

For CDR1 and CDR2, the germline V gene (reference sequence) lists SGHKS and YYEKEE. The CDR3 runs 14 amino acids, cysteine and phenylalanine included. Of all the DNA, just the CDR3 is kept, 42 bases in frame from base 1. Here V drops 4 bases and J drops 6 bases, and the junction holds 7 bases not matched to any gene. The source is a man in his fifties or sixties with acute or convalescent COVID-19. Input material: peripheral blood. The chain joins TRBV5-5 to TRBJ2-1, with TRBD1 identical over 7 junction bases. In nucleotides, the sequence is TGTGCCAGCAGCCAGCCCGACAGGGCCAATGAGCAGTTCTTC. This yields the protein CASSQPDRANEQFF.